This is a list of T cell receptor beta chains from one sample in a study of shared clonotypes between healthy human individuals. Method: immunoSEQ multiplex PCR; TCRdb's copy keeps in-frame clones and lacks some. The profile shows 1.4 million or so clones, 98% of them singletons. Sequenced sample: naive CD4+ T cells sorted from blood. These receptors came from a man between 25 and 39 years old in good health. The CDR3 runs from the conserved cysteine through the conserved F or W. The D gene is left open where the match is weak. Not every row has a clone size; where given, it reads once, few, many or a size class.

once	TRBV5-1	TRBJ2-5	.	CASSLAGNEETQYF
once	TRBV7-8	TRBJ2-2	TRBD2	CASSQLSGRNTGELFF
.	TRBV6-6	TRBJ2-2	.	CASSYSKTGELFF
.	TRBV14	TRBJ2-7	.	CASSQDPRGSYEQYF
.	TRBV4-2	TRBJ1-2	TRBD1	CASSQNQGAYLYGYTF
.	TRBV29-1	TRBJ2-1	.	CSVDLVLGDEQFF
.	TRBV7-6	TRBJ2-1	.	CASSFGTPYNEQFF
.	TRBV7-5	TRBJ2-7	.	CVRSLISEGFCEQYF
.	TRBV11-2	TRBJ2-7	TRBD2	CASSLRLGTRSHEQYF
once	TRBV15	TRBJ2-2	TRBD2	CATSAASGNTGELFF
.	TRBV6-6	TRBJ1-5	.	CASSYYTAQPQHF
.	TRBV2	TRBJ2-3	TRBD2	CARKREVMSEDTQYF
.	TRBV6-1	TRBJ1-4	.	CASKDLATNEKLFF
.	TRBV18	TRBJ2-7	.	CASSPLTIGDPTEQYF
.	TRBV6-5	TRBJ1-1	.	CASSYLGVEAFF
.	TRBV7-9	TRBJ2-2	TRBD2	CASSSRTSGNTGELFF
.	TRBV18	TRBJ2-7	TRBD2	CASSPTAGAGPYEQYF
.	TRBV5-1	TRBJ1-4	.	CASSSTGSSEKLFF
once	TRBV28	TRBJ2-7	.	CASSFNLYREQYF
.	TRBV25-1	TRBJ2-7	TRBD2	CASSALAGVGEQYF
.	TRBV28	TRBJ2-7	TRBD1	CASSPRPGQGDEQYF
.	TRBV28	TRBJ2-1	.	CASSKDSQHLYNEQFF
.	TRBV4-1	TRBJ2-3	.	CASSQEGFRAPWVGTDTQYF
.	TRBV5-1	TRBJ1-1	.	CASSLFGNTEAFF
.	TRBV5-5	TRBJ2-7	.	CASSLADEVGFYEQYF
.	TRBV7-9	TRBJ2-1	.	CASSLRSSGNEQFF
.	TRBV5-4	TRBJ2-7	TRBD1	CASSLPVGQGNYEQYF
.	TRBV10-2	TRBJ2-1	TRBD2	CASSVMRSAGGPHNEQFF
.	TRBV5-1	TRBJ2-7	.	CASSLEPDYEQYF
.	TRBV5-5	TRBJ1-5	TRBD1	CASSPTRTGGNNQPQHF